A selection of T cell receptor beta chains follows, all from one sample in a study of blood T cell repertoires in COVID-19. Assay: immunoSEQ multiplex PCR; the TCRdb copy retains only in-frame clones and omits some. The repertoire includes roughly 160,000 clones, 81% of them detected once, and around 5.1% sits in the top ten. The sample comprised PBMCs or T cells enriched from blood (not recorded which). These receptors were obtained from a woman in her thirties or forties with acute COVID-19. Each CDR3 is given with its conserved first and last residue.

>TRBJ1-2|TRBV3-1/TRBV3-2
CASSQEGAGNYGYTF
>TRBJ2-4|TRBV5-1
CASSLEGRTGVDIQYF
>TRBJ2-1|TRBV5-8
CASRSDGSSYNEQFF
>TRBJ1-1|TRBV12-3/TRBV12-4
CATDKTANTEAFF
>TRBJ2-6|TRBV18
CASSPQAIVSGANVLTF
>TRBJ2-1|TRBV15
CATSRDPLAGRNEQFF
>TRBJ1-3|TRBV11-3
CASSLGLGNTIYF
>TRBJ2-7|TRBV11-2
CASSLNPAGAHEQYF
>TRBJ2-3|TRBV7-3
CASSPGRADTQYF
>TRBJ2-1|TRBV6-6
CASSRKGIGLGNEQFF
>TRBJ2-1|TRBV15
CATAGGSSYNEQFF
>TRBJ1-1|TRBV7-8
CASVPSAGPTEAFF
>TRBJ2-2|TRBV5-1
CASSLVSGGRGTGELFF
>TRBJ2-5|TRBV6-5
CASRLDRVGQETQYF
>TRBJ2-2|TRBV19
CASSRIQGTGELFF
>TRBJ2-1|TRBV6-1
CASSHPGLALNEQFF
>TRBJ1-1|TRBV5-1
CASSGGTMNTEAFF
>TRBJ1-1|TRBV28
CASSGTANTEAFF
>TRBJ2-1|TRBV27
CASSIAEGAYNEQFF
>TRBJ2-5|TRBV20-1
CSASLKETQYF
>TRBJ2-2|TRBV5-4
CASSLAVGGLELFF
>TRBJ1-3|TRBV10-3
CAISEGRGNTIYF
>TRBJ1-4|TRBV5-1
CASSLTSGDNEKLFF
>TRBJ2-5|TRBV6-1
CASSEAPGLLKETQYF
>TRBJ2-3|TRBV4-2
CASSQELAGHTDTQYF
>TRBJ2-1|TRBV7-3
CASSLQPAGGYNEQFF
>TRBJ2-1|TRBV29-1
CSVQGLAEPIYNEQFF
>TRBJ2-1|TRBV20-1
CSAGGGSGSSINEQFF
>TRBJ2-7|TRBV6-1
CASSEIRGRAHEQYF
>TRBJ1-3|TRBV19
CASSISGNTIYF
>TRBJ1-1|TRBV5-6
CASSLRGFNTEAFF
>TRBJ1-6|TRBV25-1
CASRETGPRSGPLHF
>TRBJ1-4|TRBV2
CASSGVRTGGSKGLFF
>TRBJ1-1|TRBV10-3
CAIRGGDGNTEAFF
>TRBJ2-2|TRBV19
CASKTGTNTGELFF
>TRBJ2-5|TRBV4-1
CASSHGLEVETQYF
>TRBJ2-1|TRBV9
CASSAWDGLRGMNNEQFF
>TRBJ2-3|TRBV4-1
CASSPGGEATDTQYF
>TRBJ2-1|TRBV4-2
CASSPETSGTYNEQFF
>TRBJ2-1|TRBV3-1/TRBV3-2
CASSHGRTSGRSNEQFF
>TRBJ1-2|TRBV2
CASRKDTSYGYTF
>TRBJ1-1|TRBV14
CASSKDSGGTEAFF